What follows describes a single TCR beta chain. Its antigen is undetermined. Source study methods: ImmunoSEQ supplied junction-only sequences lacking quality scores, so filtering was different. Only in-frame clones appear in the TCRdb table, and some are missing; sequencing was by immunoSEQ multiplex PCR. V and J calls and clone size are those listed in that table; D and trimming were worked out from the DNA. The table lists a few hundred thousand clones, 60% to 80% of them singletons, with 11% in the top ten. V trimming: 0 bases; J trimming: 6 bases; junction bases outside the gene matches: 9. The length of the CDR3 is 17 residues. The germline gives CDR1 SGDLS, CDR2 YYNGEE. The sample is drawn from a study of shared clonotypes between healthy human individuals. Healthy and HIV-negative, the adult donors had no recent acute infections or vaccinations. Findings and caveats of the study: Clonotypes shared by all four donors outscored non-shared clonotypes in generation probability. Blood alone was sampled, and tissue repertoires likely differ.

The chain employs TRBV9 and TRBJ1-5, with TRBD1 identical over 10 bases. The source material was memory CD4+ T cells sorted from blood. Described subset: CD45RA-negative fraction. This receptor was taken from a man under 40 in good health. The CDR3 spells CASSVGTGGGLSQPQHF. In nucleotides, the CDR3 is TGTGCCAGCAGCGTAGGGACAGGGGGTGGACTAAGTCAGCCCCAGCATTTT.